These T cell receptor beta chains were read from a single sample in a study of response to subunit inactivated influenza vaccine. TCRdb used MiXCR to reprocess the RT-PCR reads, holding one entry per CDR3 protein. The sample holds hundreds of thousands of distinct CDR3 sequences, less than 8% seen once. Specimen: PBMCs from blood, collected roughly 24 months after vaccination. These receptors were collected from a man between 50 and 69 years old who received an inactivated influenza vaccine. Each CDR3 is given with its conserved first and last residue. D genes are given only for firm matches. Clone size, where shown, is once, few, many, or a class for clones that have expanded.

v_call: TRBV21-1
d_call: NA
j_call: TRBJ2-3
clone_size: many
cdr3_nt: TGTGCCAGCAGCAAAGAGGGGCCCAACGATACGCAGTATTTT
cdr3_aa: CASSKEGPNDTQYF

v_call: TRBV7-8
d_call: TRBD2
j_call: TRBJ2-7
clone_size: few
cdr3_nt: TGTGCCAGCAGCTTATCGGGACTATTCTCCTACGAGCAGTACTTC
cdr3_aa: CASSLSGLFSYEQYF

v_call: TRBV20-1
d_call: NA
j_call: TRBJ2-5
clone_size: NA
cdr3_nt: TGCAGTGCTGACCCGGGACTGGGGTACCAAGAGACCCAGTACTTC
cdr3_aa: CSADPGLGYQETQYF

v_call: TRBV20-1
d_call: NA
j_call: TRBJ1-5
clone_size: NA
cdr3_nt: TGCAGTGCTAGAGATCCTCAGGGAGGCAATCAGCCCCAGCATTTT
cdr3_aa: CSARDPQGGNQPQHF

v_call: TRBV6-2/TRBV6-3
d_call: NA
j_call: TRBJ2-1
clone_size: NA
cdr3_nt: TGTCCCAGCAGTTACTTCGCGTCCGGGGAGCAGTTCTTC
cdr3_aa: CPSSYFASGEQFF

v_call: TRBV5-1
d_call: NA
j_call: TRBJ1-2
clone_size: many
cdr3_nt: TGCGCCAGCAGCTTGGATGGACACTTTAACTATGGCTACACCTTC
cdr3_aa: CASSLDGHFNYGYTF

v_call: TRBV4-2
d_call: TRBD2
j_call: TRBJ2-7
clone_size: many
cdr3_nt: TGTGCCAGCAGCCAACTAGCTGGGACTAGCGATGTTTACGAGCAGTACTTC
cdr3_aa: CASSQLAGTSDVYEQYF

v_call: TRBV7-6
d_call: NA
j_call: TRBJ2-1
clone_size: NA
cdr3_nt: TGTGCCAGCAGTATAGCGAGCGGTTCCTACAATGAGCAGTTCTTC
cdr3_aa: CASSIASGSYNEQFF

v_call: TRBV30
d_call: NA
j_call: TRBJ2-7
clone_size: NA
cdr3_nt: TGTGCCTGGAGTAGAGGGCAGGCTTACGAGCAGTACTTC
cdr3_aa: CAWSRGQAYEQYF

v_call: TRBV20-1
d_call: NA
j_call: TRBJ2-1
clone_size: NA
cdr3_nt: TGCAGTGCTCTAACGCCTAGCTCCTACAATGAGCAGTTCTTC
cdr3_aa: CSALTPSSYNEQFF

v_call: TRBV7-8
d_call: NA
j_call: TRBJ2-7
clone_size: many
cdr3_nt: TGTGCCAGCAGCTTAGGCACTAACTCCTACGAGCAGTACTTC
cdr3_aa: CASSLGTNSYEQYF

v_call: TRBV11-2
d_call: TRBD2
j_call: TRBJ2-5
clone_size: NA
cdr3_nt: TGTGCCAGCAGCTCCTCCAGCGGGGGCCCGCGCCTCGGAGAGACCCAGTACTTC
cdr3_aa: CASSSSSGGPRLGETQYF

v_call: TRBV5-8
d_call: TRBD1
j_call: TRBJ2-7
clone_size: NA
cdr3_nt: TGTGCCAGCAGCTTGGAGCGGGACAGGGGGTACGAGCAGTACTTC
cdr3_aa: CASSLERDRGYEQYF

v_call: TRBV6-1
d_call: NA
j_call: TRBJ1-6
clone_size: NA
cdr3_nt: TGTGCCAGCAGGACAGGCTTCGCATCTAATTCACCCCTCCACTTT
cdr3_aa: CASRTGFASNSPLHF

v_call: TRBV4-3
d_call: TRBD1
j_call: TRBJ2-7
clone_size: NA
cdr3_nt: TGCGCCAGCAGCCGGAGCCCGGGACAGGGTTACTACGAGCAGTACTTC
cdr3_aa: CASSRSPGQGYYEQYF

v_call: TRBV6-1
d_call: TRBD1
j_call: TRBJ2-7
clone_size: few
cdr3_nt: TGTGCCAGCACCAGGGACAGGGGAAATTACGAGCAGTACTTC
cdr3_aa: CASTRDRGNYEQYF

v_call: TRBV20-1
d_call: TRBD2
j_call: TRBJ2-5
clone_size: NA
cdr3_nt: TGCAGTGCTATAGCGGGCCAAGAGACCCAGTACTTC
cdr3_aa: CSAIAGQETQYF

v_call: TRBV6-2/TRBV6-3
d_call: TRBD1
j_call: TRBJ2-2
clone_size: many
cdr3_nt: TGTGCCAGCAGTCCTCAGGGGGCGTCGAACACCGGGGAGCTGTTTTTT
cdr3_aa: CASSPQGASNTGELFF

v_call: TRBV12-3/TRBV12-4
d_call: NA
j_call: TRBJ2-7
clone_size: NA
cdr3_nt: TGTGCCAGCAGTTTAGCCTTGGGGGATTACGAGCAGTACTTC
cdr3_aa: CASSLALGDYEQYF

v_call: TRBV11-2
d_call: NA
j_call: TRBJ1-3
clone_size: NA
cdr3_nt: TGTGCCAGCAGCTTACACTCTGGAAACACCATATATTTT
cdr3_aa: CASSLHSGNTIYF

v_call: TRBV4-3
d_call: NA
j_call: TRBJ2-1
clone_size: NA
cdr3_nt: TGCGCCAGCAGCCAAGTGGGCCACAATGAGCAGTTCTTC
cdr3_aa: CASSQVGHNEQFF

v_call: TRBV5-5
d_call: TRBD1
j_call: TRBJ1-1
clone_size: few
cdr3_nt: TGTGCCAGCAGCCTAGCTATTGACAGGGCGATCACTGAAGCTTTCTTT
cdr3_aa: CASSLAIDRAITEAFF

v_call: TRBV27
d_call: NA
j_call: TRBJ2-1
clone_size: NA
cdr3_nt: TGTGCCGCTGGGGCGGGACACTACAATGAGCAGTTCTTC
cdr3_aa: CAAGAGHYNEQFF

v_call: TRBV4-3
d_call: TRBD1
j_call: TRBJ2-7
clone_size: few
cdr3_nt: TGCGCCAGCAGCTACAGAATTACCGGGACAGGGTTGTACGAGCAGTACTTC
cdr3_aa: CASSYRITGTGLYEQYF

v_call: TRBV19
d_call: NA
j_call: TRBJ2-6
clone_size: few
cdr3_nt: TGTGCCAGTAGTATAGCACAGACCTCTGGGGCCAACGTCCTGACTTTC
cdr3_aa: CASSIAQTSGANVLTF

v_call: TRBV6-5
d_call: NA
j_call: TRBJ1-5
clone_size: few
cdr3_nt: TGTGCCAGCAGTTACTCAGGTAGGGGTAATCAGCCCCAGCATTTT
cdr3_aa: CASSYSGRGNQPQHF

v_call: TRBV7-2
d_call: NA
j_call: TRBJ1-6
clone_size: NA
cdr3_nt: TGTGCCAGCACCCGGATGGGAGCCAATAATTCACCCCTCCACTTT
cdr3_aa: CASTRMGANNSPLHF

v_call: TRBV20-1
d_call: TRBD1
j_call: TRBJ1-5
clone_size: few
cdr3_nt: TGCAGTGCTCCTTCCGGGACAGGGGGCAATCAGCCCCAGCATTTT
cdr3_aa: CSAPSGTGGNQPQHF

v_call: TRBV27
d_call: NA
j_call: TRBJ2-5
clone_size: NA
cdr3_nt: TGTGCCAGTAAAGGGGCCACGCTGTGGGAGACCCAGTACTTC
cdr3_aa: CASKGATLWETQYF

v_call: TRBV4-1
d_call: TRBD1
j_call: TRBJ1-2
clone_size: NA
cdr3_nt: TGCGCCAGCAGCCAGGGGACAGGGGCCTATGGCTACACCTTC
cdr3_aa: CASSQGTGAYGYTF

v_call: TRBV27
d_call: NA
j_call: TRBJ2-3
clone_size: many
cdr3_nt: TGTGCCAGCAGTTTCCGGGAGACAGATACGCAGTATTTT
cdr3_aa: CASSFRETDTQYF

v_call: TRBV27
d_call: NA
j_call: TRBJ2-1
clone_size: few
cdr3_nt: TGTGCCAGCAGTTTAGCGACGGGGCCCACGGGCCCCTACAATGAGCAGTTCTTC
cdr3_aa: CASSLATGPTGPYNEQFF

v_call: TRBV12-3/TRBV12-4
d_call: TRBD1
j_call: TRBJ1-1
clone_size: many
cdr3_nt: TGTGCCAGCAGTCTCCGGGACAGGGGAATCGGGACTGAAGCTTTCTTT
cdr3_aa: CASSLRDRGIGTEAFF

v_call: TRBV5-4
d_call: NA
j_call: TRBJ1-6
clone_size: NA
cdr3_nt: TGTGCCAGCAGCCCAGGGAATAATTCACCCCTCCACTTT
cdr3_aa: CASSPGNNSPLHF

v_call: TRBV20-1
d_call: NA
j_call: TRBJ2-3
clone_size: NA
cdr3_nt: TGCAGTGCTGGGGACGACAGGAGGGTGACAGATACGCAGTATTTT
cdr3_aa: CSAGDDRRVTDTQYF

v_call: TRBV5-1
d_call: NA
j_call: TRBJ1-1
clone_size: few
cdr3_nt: TGCGCCAGCAGCTTGGCCCCGGGGGGGAACACTGAAGCTTTCTTT
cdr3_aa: CASSLAPGGNTEAFF

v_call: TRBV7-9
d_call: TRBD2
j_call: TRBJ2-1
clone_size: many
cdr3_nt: TGTGCCAGCAGCGGGACTACTAGAAATGAGCAGTTCTTC
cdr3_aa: CASSGTTRNEQFF

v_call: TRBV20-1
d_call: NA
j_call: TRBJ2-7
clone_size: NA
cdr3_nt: TGCAGTGCTAGAGATCTTGCCCGAAGGGCTTGGGAGCAGTACTTC
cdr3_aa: CSARDLARRAWEQYF

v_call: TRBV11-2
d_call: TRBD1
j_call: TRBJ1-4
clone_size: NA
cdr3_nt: TGTGCCAGCAGCTTAAGGGGATTGGGGGACAGAATTAATGAAAAACTGTTTTTT
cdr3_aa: CASSLRGLGDRINEKLFF

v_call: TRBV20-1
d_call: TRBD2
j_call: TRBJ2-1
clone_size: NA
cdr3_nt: TGCAGTGCTAGATCCAGCGGGAGCTCCTACAATGAGCAGTTCTTC
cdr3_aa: CSARSSGSSYNEQFF

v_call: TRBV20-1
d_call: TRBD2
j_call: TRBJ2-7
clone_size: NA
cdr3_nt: TGCAGTGCCAGCGGGACGGCCAACCTCGAGCAGTACTTC
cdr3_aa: CSASGTANLEQYF

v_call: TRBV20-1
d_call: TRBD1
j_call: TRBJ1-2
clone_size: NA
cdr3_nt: TGCAGTGCTAGGCCAGGACAGGGATGGGGGAAGGGCTACACCTTC
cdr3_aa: CSARPGQGWGKGYTF

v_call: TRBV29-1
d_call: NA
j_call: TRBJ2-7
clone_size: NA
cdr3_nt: TGCAGCGTTGAAGGTGCCGGGGCGGACTTCGAGCAGTACTTC
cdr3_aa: CSVEGAGADFEQYF

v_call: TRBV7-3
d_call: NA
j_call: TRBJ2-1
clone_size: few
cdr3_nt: TGTGCCAGCAGCCTCGGGTCCCAGAATGAGCAGTTCTTC
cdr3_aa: CASSLGSQNEQFF

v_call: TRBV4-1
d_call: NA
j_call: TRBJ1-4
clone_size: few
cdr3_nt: TGCGCCAGCAGCCAACGAGGGGTTGCTAATGAAAAACTGTTTTTT
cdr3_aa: CASSQRGVANEKLFF

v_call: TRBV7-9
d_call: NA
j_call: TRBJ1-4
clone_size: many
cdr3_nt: TGTGCCAGCAGCTCTGGAGGAGTCGAAAAACTGTTTTTT
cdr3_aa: CASSSGGVEKLFF

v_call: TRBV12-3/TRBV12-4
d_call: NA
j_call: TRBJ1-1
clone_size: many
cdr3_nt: TGTGCCAGCAGTTTATCAGGGCCCAACACTGAAGCTTTCTTT
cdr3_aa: CASSLSGPNTEAFF

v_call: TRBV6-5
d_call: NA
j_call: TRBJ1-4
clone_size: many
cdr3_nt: TGTGCCAGCAGTTACTCCCCTCTTAGGGGTGAAAAACTGTTTTTT
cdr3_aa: CASSYSPLRGEKLFF

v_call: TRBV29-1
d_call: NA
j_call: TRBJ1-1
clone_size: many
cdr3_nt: TGCAGCGTCCAGCGCGGAGTGGCTGAAGCTTTCTTT
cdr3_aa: CSVQRGVAEAFF

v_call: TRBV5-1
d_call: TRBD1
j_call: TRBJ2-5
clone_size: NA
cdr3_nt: TGCGCCAGCAGCCCAACCCCGACAGGGGCCCAAGAGACCCAGTACTTC
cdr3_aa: CASSPTPTGAQETQYF

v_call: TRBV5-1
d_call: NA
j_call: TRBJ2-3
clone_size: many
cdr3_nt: TGCGCCAGCAGCCCCGGGGACGGAATATCCGCAGATACGCAGTATTTT
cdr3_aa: CASSPGDGISADTQYF

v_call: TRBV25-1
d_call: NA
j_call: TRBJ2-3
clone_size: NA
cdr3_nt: TGTGCCAGCAGCCACCCCGGGACTTCAGATACGCAGTATTTT
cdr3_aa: CASSHPGTSDTQYF

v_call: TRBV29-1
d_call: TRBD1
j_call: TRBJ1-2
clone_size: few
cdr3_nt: TGCAGCGTTGGGCAGGGGACAGTATATGGCTACACCTTC
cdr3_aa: CSVGQGTVYGYTF

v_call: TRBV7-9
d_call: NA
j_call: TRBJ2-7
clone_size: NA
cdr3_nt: TGTGCCAGCAGCTTAGTAGGCACTGTCGAGCAGTACTTC
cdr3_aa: CASSLVGTVEQYF

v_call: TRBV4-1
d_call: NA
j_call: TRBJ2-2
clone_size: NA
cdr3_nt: TGCGCCAGCAGCCATCGAGGGGACCTCACCGGGGAGCTGTTTTTT
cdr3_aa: CASSHRGDLTGELFF

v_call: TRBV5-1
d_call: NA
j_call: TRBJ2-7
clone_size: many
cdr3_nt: TGCGCCAGCAGCCCCGGAGCCGGGGACGGTACCTACGAGCAGTACTTC
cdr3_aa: CASSPGAGDGTYEQYF

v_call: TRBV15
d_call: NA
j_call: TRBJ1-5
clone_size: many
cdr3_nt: TGTGCCACCAGCAGATCCCCGGCGCAGCCCCAGCATTTT
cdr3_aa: CATSRSPAQPQHF